This entry concerns a single TCR beta chain. The data belong to a study of T cell clonotyping in hematopoietic cell transplantation. V shed 5 bases, J shed 4 bases, and the junction held 5 bases outside the gene matches. Germline V gene lookup returns CDR1 SGHNT and CDR2 YENEEA. The CDR3 spans 13 residues. Profiled with immunoSEQ multiplex PCR; TCRdb holds only in-frame clones, not every one. This table holds approximately 30,000 clones, approximately 96% found once. This TCR was recovered from a man in his fifties or sixties in good health. Some clones in this sample may be carry-over from other donors' samples. The specimen was peripheral blood mononuclear cells. The chain carries TRBV11-3 and TRBJ2-7, with 7 positions matching TRBD1. The CDR3 DNA sequence: TGTGCCAGCAGCCCCGGGACAGCATACGAGCAGTACTTC. It is translated as CASSPGTAYEQYF.